The 15 T cell receptor beta chains listed next were all sequenced from one sample in a study of chemoradiotherapy in HPV16-positive cancers. This table comes from immunoSEQ multiplex PCR, and its TCRdb copy is limited to in-frame clones, with some not included. The profile shows about 12,000 clones, 60% to 80% of them singletons. This sample was obtained from a patient who underwent chemoradiotherapy. The origin of the receptors is a human donor with HPV-associated anogenital cancer.

This clone was observed a few times. The chain joins TRBV4-3 to TRBJ1-1; a possible D gene is TRBD1 (5 bases). The CDR3 spans 16 residues. Germline assignment: CDR1 LGHNA and CDR2 YSLEER. The V end was cut by 4 bases, the J end by 5 bases, with 20 bases between. CDR3 sequence (DNA): TGCGCCAGCAGCCTTAGCACTCAGGGCGGAGGGACTGAAGCTTTCTTT. Its translation: CASSLSTQGGGTEAFF.

This chain connects TRBV7-9 to TRBJ1-4; D is unclear. The V end lost 1 base, the J end lost 9 bases, and 6 bases lay between the germline ends. CDR1 is SEHNR and CDR2 is FQNEAQ in the germline V gene (reference sequence). This CDR3 region has 12 residues. The CDR3 protein is CASSLDDKKLFF. CDR3 DNA: TGTGCCAGCAGCTTAGACGATAAAAAACTGTTTTTT.

The chain's CDR3 is CASSVAGQNNEQFF. The CDR3 DNA sequence: TGTGCCAGCAGCGTAGCCGGACAGAACAATGAGCAGTTCTTC. The chain uses TRBV9 and TRBJ2-1, with D possibly TRBD1 on 6 matching bases. Deletions cut 0 bases from V and 5 bases from J, with 9 bases between. The CDR3 has 14 residues. Germline values: CDR1 SGDLS, CDR2 YYNGEE.

J is TRBJ1-6 and V is TRBV19, with TRBD1 identical over 7 bases. Germline trimming cut 5 bases from V and 3 bases from J; bases unmatched to any gene: 7. Germline CDR1 is LNHDA and CDR2 is SQIVND (reference sequence). The CDR3 is 16 residues long. The CDR3 DNA reads TGTGCCAGTAGTTCCCAGGGGGGCGGCTATAATTCACCCCTCCACTTT. This translates into CASSSQGGGYNSPLHF.

The chain carries TRBV7-2 and TRBJ2-7, with 9 bases fitting TRBD1. Germline loops: CDR1 SGHTA, CDR2 FQGNSA. V lost 4 bases and J lost 4; bases outside the gene matches: 8. CDR3 length equals 15 residues. CDR3 sequence: CASSSEGQGRYEQYF. The CDR3 nucleotides read TGTGCCAGCAGCTCAGAGGGACAGGGTCGGTACGAGCAGTACTTC.

This clone was detected a few times. The J gene is TRBJ1-6, the V gene TRBV5-1; maybe TRBD1 (5 bases). Trimming left V 1 base short and J 8 bases short, with 13 bases between. CDR1 and CDR2 (germline): SGHRS, YFSETQ. The CDR3 extends over 15 amino acids. This CDR3 is CASSLLGESHSPLHF. The CDR3 DNA follows: TGCGCCAGCAGCTTGTTAGGGGAATCTCATTCACCCCTCCACTTT.

This clone was observed a single time. This chain connects TRBV6-6 to TRBJ2-1; the D is unclear. Germline lookup yields CDR1 MNHNY and CDR2 SVGAGI (reference sequence). This CDR3 is 15 amino acids long. V was trimmed by 2 bases and J by 0 bases, leaving 8 bases between them. The CDR3 protein is CASSYGTSSYNEQFF. CDR3 DNA sequence: TGTGCCAGCAGTTACGGCACGAGCTCCTACAATGAGCAGTTCTTC.

The rearrangement links TRBV7-6 to TRBJ1-2, with D hard to call. V was cut by 4 bases and J by 10 bases, with 13 bases left in between. The CDR3 spans 12 residues. The germline CDR1 and CDR2 sequences are SGHVS and FNYEAQ. The CDR3 loop reads CASSSRGDLYTF. The DNA of the CDR3 is TGTGCCAGCAGCTCACGGGGAGACCTCTACACCTTC.

J is TRBJ1-2 and V is TRBV5-8; D is possibly TRBD1 (5 bases). V shed 0 bases and J shed 6 bases, with 18 bases lying between them. CDR1 is SGHTS, CDR2 YDEGEE, per germline. The CDR3 has 16 residues. CDR3 sequence reads: CASSLEGRIWGDGYTF. The CDR3 coding sequence is TGTGCCAGCAGCTTGGAAGGACGCATCTGGGGGGATGGCTACACCTTC.

The genes are TRBV27 and TRBJ1-2; TRBD1 might be the D (6 bases). The CDR3 spans 15 residues. Germline CDR1 MNHEY, CDR2 SMNVEV (reference sequence). V was shortened by 3 bases and J by 3 bases, with 14 bases between the two germline ends. In nucleotides, the CDR3 is TGTGCCAGCAGTTTCTCAGGGGTAGAAGACTATGGCTACACCTTC. Its translation is CASSFSGVEDYGYTF.

The gene calls are TRBV6-5 and TRBJ1-5; D remains ambiguous. From germline, CDR1 is MNHEY and CDR2 SVGAGI. V was cut by 8 bases and J by 1 base, with 9 bases left in between. The CDR3 is made up of 13 amino acids. CDR3 DNA sequence: TGTGCCAGCTCATCGGACAGCAATCAGCCCCAGCATTTT. It translates to CASSSDSNQPQHF.

A single count supports this clone. The chain recombines TRBV7-2 with TRBJ2-5; 12 nucleotides match TRBD2. Germline CDR1 SGHTA, CDR2 FQGNSA. This CDR3 region has 16 residues. With V trimmed by 4 bases and J by 5 bases, 8 bases remained unmatched. In nucleotides, the CDR3 is TGTGCCAGCAGCTCTAGCGGGGGGGCGGGTATCGAGACCCAGTACTTC. Protein product: CASSSSGGAGIETQYF.

This clone showed up just a few times. J is TRBJ1-5 and V is TRBV7-9, with no clear D. CDR3 length: 15 residues. Germline V gives CDR1 SEHNR, CDR2 FQNEAQ (reference sequence). Trimming left V 3 bases short and J 2 bases short, with 11 bases between. This CDR3 is CASSLGGPRNQPQHF. The DNA for the CDR3 is TGTGCCAGCAGCTTGGGAGGGCCACGCAATCAGCCCCAGCATTTT.

The J gene is TRBJ2-7, the V gene TRBV4-2; D not certain. The CDR3 is 14 amino acids. V was shortened by 4 bases and J by 0 bases, with 10 bases between the two germline ends. Germline loops: CDR1 LGHNA, CDR2 YNFKEQ. The CDR3, as DNA: TGTGCCAGCAGCCCGGCTAGGAGCTCCTACGAGCAGTACTTC. Translated: CASSPARSSYEQYF.

The rearrangement links TRBV29-1 to TRBJ1-3; D gene ambiguous. The germline CDR1 and CDR2 sequences are SQVTM and ANQGSEA. The CDR3 is 14 amino acids. V was pared by 4 bases and J by 0 bases, with 10 bases between. The CDR3 sequence: CSVGEWGSGNTIYF. The DNA for the CDR3 is TGCAGCGTTGGGGAATGGGGCTCTGGAAACACCATATATTTT.